This is a list of T cell receptor beta chains from one sample in a study of T cells in Graves' hyperthyroidism and ophthalmopathy. TCRdb processed the multiplex PCR reads anew with MiXCR; each CDR3 protein has one entry. The profile shows approximately 560,000 distinct CDR3 sequences, about 45% of them singletons. Sequenced material: peripheral blood or thyroid tissue (not recorded which). These receptors were taken from a woman aged 18-29 years with Graves' hyperthyroidism. Each CDR3 is given with its conserved first and last residue. D genes are given only for firm matches. Clone size is given for some rows only: seen once, a few or many times, or a class if the clone is expanded.

j_call clone_size cdr3_length d_call v_call cdr3_nt cdr3_aa
TRBJ1-5 many 13 . TRBV20-1 TGCAGCGGCACCGATGGGAGCAATCAGCCCCAGCATTTT CSGTDGSNQPQHF
TRBJ2-5 many 15 TRBD1 TRBV24-1 TGTGCCACCAGTGATTCTACAGGGGCCCAAGAGACCCAGTACTTC CATSDSTGAQETQYF
TRBJ1-2 once 12 . TRBV29-1 TGCAGCAGTGAGGGGGGAGGCTATGGCTACACCTTC CSSEGGGYGYTF
TRBJ2-2 few 14 . TRBV7-3 TGTGCCAGCAGCTTAATGGTCGGGCCCGGGGAGCTGTTTTTT CASSLMVGPGELFF
TRBJ1-1 few 14 . TRBV6-5 TGTGCCAGCAGTTACGACGGATTAAACACTGAAGCTTTCTTT CASSYDGLNTEAFF
TRBJ1-4 few 16 . TRBV20-1 TGCAGTGCTAGAGCCCCGGTGCGGCAGGGCATGGAAAAACTGTTTTTT CSARAPVRQGMEKLFF
TRBJ1-2 . 15 . TRBV7-8 TGTGCCAGCAGCTTAGAAGGTAGCAGGGTGAGCGGCTACACCTTC CASSLEGSRVSGYTF
TRBJ2-5 many 11 . TRBV2 TGTGCCAGCACCGGGATGGAGACCCAGTACTTC CASTGMETQYF
TRBJ2-7 . 11 . TRBV10-3 TGTGCCATCGGGAGTTCGGACGAGCAGTACTTC CAIGSSDEQYF
TRBJ1-6 once 16 . TRBV15 TGTGCCACCAGCAGGACCCGCGGGGCCTATAATTCACCCCTCCACTTT CATSRTRGAYNSPLHF
TRBJ2-7 . 14 TRBD2 TRBV2 TGTGCCAGCAGTGACGGGACTAGCTCCTACGAGCAGTACTTC CASSDGTSSYEQYF
TRBJ1-5 few 14 . TRBV10-3 TGTACCATCAGTGAGGTAGACAGCAATCAGCCCCAGCATTTT CTISEVDSNQPQHF
TRBJ2-2 few 14 . TRBV12-3/TRBV12-4 TGTGCCAGCAGCCGGGTGGGGGGAGCCGGGGAGCTGTTTTTT CASSRVGGAGELFF
TRBJ2-5 . 11 . TRBV7-9 TGTGCCAGCCAGGGGCCAGAGACCCAGTACTTC CASQGPETQYF
TRBJ2-7 few 14 . TRBV14 TGTGCCAGCACCTTAGGGGCGGACTCCTACGAGCAGTACTTC CASTLGADSYEQYF
TRBJ2-7 . 18 TRBD2 TRBV7-2 TGTGCCAGCAGCGTCTCAGGACTAGCGGGAGGGCCGTTCAACGAGCAGTACTTC CASSVSGLAGGPFNEQYF
TRBJ1-5 . 16 . TRBV7-2 TGTGCCAGCAACCTTGGACAGTCCGATAGCAGTCAGCCCCAGCATTTT CASNLGQSDSSQPQHF
TRBJ2-1 . 15 . TRBV20-1 TGCAGTGCTAGAGATGGTAGCGGTCTGGGTTCGGAGCAGTTCTTC CSARDGSGLGSEQFF
TRBJ1-6 few 16 TRBD1 TRBV5-1 TGCGCCAGCAGCCATTTTTGGACAGGGAGTTATTCACCCCTCCACTTT CASSHFWTGSYSPLHF
TRBJ1-1 few 14 . TRBV20-1 TGCAGTGCTAGAGATCGCAGGGCGAACACTGAAGCTTTCTTT CSARDRRANTEAFF
TRBJ2-7 few 16 TRBD1 TRBV2 TGTGCCAGCAGTTACTTCGTTGGGACAGGGGCCGACGAGCAGTACTTC CASSYFVGTGADEQYF
TRBJ2-7 . 15 . TRBV25-1 TGTGCCAGCAGGGCGGGACTCTTCACTTCCTACGAGCAGTACTTC CASRAGLFTSYEQYF
TRBJ2-5 once 13 . TRBV6-5 TGTGCCAGCAGTTCGGACAATGAAGAGACCCAGTACTTC CASSSDNEETQYF
TRBJ2-7 . 11 . TRBV29-1 TGCAGCGTTCAGAGCTCCTACGAGCAGTACTTC CSVQSSYEQYF
TRBJ1-5 . 15 TRBD1 TRBV2 TGTGCCAGCGGGGAATGGGGACAGTTCCGTCAGCCCCAGCATTTT CASGEWGQFRQPQHF
TRBJ2-7 many 13 . TRBV7-2 TGTGCCAGCAGCTTAGAGGCGGGCTACGAGCAGTACTTC CASSLEAGYEQYF
TRBJ1-1 many 13 TRBD1 TRBV10-3 TGTGCCATCTCCCAACAGGGGCGTACTGAAGCTTTCTTT CAISQQGRTEAFF
TRBJ1-2 few 17 . TRBV11-2 TGTGCCAGCAGCTCACCACTTCTCGGGACCGATCGCGGTGGCTACACCTTC CASSSPLLGTDRGGYTF
TRBJ1-3 . 14 . TRBV14 TGTGCCAGCTCTGCCCAGGGGCCTGGAAACACCATATATTTT CASSAQGPGNTIYF
TRBJ1-6 many 13 . TRBV7-2 TGTGCCAGCAGCTTGCCAGGCCATACACCCCTCCACTTT CASSLPGHTPLHF
TRBJ2-5 . 14 TRBD2 TRBV13 TGTGCCAGCAGCTTTCTAGCGGGAGGGCCCGCCCAGTACTTC CASSFLAGGPAQYF
TRBJ2-7 . 14 . TRBV7-2 TGTGCCAGCAGGGGTTTGGACCCTACGCACGAGCAGTACTTC CASRGLDPTHEQYF
TRBJ1-2 . 16 . TRBV5-4 TGTGCCAGCAGCTCGGGCCCCGGGACAACTAACTATGGCTACACCTTC CASSSGPGTTNYGYTF
TRBJ1-1 . 13 . TRBV2 TGTGCCAGCAGGTCCAGGTCTAACACTGAAGCTTTCTTT CASRSRSNTEAFF
TRBJ2-7 . 16 TRBD2 TRBV29-1 TGCAGCGTGTATGGGGCTAGCGGGAGGGACTCCTACGAGCAGTACTTC CSVYGASGRDSYEQYF
TRBJ1-5 once 15 . TRBV15 TGTGCCACCAGGTATTCAGGACTAGCCAATCAGCCCCAGCATTTT CATRYSGLANQPQHF
TRBJ2-5 few 13 TRBD2 TRBV7-2 TGTGCCAGCAGCTTAGTTAGCGGGGAGACCCAGTACTTC CASSLVSGETQYF
TRBJ1-1 many 14 . TRBV7-9 TGTGCCAGCAGCCAAGCGATGGAGGGCGGAAAAGCTTTCTTT CASSQAMEGGKAFF
TRBJ2-7 . 15 TRBD2 TRBV7-2 TGTGCCAGCGGCCGCTACGGACTAGCGGGAGAGGAGCAGTACTTC CASGRYGLAGEEQYF
TRBJ1-4 few 19 TRBD1 TRBV7-9 TGTGCCAGCAGCTTAGTTCGCCGTGGACGCAGGGGGGATAATGAAAAACTGTTTTTT CASSLVRRGRRGDNEKLFF
TRBJ2-5 few 14 . TRBV2 TGTGCCAGCAGTCAGGGACGGAGGCGCGAGACCCAGTACTTC CASSQGRRRETQYF
TRBJ2-2 . 13 TRBD2 TRBV15 TGTGCCTCAGGGCGGGAGGTCGCCGGGGAGCTGTTTTTT CASGREVAGELFF
TRBJ2-3 . 11 . TRBV29-1 TGCAGCGTACCCAACCGCGACTTGCAGTATTTT CSVPNRDLQYF
TRBJ2-7 few 14 TRBD1 TRBV20-1 TGCAGTGCTAGACGGGACAGGCCTTTCTACGAGCAGTACTTC CSARRDRPFYEQYF
TRBJ1-2 once 13 . TRBV15 TGTGCCACCAGCAGCTTGGGGGGGCGAGGCTACACCTTC CATSSLGGRGYTF
TRBJ2-5 . 20 TRBD2 TRBV2 TGTGCCAGCAGTCCGACTCAGGGAAGGAACCAACTAGCGGCTCAAGAGACCCAGTACTTC CASSPTQGRNQLAAQETQYF
TRBJ2-2 once 16 . TRBV12-3/TRBV12-4 TGTGCCAGCAGGGGTATGGGCGAGTTTGTCACCGGGGAGCTGTTTTTT CASRGMGEFVTGELFF
TRBJ1-2 . 17 . TRBV10-3 TGTGCCATCAGTGAGTCCGGGGAAATTACAAGTAACTATGGCTACACCTTC CAISESGEITSNYGYTF
TRBJ1-2 . 16 TRBD1 TRBV20-1 TGCAGTGCTAGACTCGGACAGGGGAGGTCTAACTATGGCTACACCTTC CSARLGQGRSNYGYTF
TRBJ1-1 . 12 . TRBV6-5 TGTGCCAGCAGTCCGGCCGGATTCGAAGCTTTCTTT CASSPAGFEAFF
TRBJ2-5 once 13 TRBD2 TRBV2 TGTGCCAGCGAACTAGCGGGATTTGAGACCCAGTACTTC CASELAGFETQYF
TRBJ1-6 . 13 . TRBV20-1 TGCAGTGCTAAGACAAATAGTAATTCACCCCTCCACTTT CSAKTNSNSPLHF
TRBJ1-2 many 15 . TRBV7-8 TGTGCCAGCAGCTTAGAGTGGGGGCGAAGCTATGGCTACACCTTC CASSLEWGRSYGYTF
TRBJ2-5 . 14 TRBD2 TRBV20-1 TGCAGTGCTAGAGATCGGGGGGAGCAAGAGACCCAGTACTTC CSARDRGEQETQYF
TRBJ2-7 . 16 . TRBV4-1 TGCGCCAGCAGCCAAGAAAGGAGCGGTGTCTCCTACGAGCAGTACTTC CASSQERSGVSYEQYF
TRBJ2-2 . 11 . TRBV7-3 TGCGCCAGCAACCTCACCGGGGAGCTGTTTTTT CASNLTGELFF
TRBJ2-7 . 15 . TRBV6-4 TGTGCCAGCAGTTACTCGATCCAGGGGGAGGGTGAGCAGTACTTC CASSYSIQGEGEQYF
TRBJ1-6 . 14 . TRBV25-1 TGTGCTCATACAGCGGGGCCTTTTAATTCACCCCTCCACTTT CAHTAGPFNSPLHF
TRBJ2-2 few 12 . TRBV29-1 TGCAGCGTTAGGAGGGACACCGGGGAGCTGTTTTTT CSVRRDTGELFF
TRBJ1-1 . 13 TRBD1 TRBV2 TGTGCCAGCAGCGCCGTGGGACAGGATGGAGCTTTCTTT CASSAVGQDGAFF